These 14 T cell receptor beta chains came from one sample sequenced in a study of OX40 agonist ivuxolimab in advanced cancers. The table came from immunoSEQ multiplex PCR; TCRdb's copy has only in-frame clones and leaves some out. Seen here are under 50,000 clones, approximately 88% observed once, and the top ten hold around 3.4%. Here the sequenced sample was CD4+ or CD8+ T cells sorted from blood, taken in a trial of the OX40 agonist ivuxolimab. Receptor source: an adult with an advanced solid tumor such as melanoma, head and neck, liver or kidney cancer.

This chain connects TRBV5-1 to TRBJ1-2, with D tentatively TRBD1 (5 bases). Germline loops: CDR1 SGHRS, CDR2 YFSETQ. This CDR3 contains 13 residues. Trimming removed 0 bases at V and 8 bases at J, with 11 bases between. In DNA, the CDR3 is TGCGCCAGCAGCTTGGAGGGGAACGGAGGCTACACCTTC. Translating gives CASSLEGNGGYTF.

The V call is TRBV27, the J call TRBJ1-5, with D possibly TRBD1 on 5 matching bases. Trimming pared 3 bases from V and 5 bases from J, leaving 14 bases between. This CDR3 comprises 15 residues. Germline lookup yields CDR1 MNHEY and CDR2 SMNVEV (reference sequence). CDR3 nucleotides: TGTGCCAGCAGTTTGGGGCCGGGCCAACATCAGCCCCAGCATTTT. Translation gives CASSLGPGQHQPQHF.

This clone was seen a single time. V and J are TRBV29-1 and TRBJ2-4, with unresolved D. Trimming cost V 6 bases and J 4 bases, with 10 bases left between them. The germline V gene has CDR1 SQVTM and CDR2 ANQGSEA. The CDR3 has 12 residues. The CDR3 DNA reads as TGCAGCGTCAGGACGGTGAAAAACATTCAGTACTTC. Encoded protein: CSVRTVKNIQYF.

This clone was found once. In nucleotides, the CDR3 is TGTGCCAGCAGTGACCGGCAGGGGTCTTGGACTAATGAAAAACTGTTTTTT. This gives the protein CASSDRQGSWTNEKLFF. V gene TRBV25-1 combines with J gene TRBJ1-4; D may be TRBD1 (6 bases). Trimming took 3 bases from V and 2 from J, leaving 16 bases between them. Germline CDR1 reads MGHDK; CDR2 reads SYGVNS. The CDR3 sequence is 17 residues long.

This clone was detected only once. This rearrangement joins TRBV5-1 to TRBJ1-1; 10 positions agree with TRBD1. J gave up 3 bases and V 1 base, and 9 bases lay outside the gene matches. The CDR3 length is 17 residues. Germline V CDR1 and CDR2: SGHRS, YFSETQ. The CDR3 nucleotides read TGCGCCAGCAGCTTGATCGGACAGGGGGGGCTGGACACTGAAGCTTTCTTT. Its translation: CASSLIGQGGLDTEAFF.

The chain couples TRBV7-2 to TRBJ2-1, with D possibly being TRBD1 or TRBD2 (6 bases each). Trimming took 1 base from V and 7 from J, leaving 14 bases between them. Per germline, CDR1 SGHTA and CDR2 FQGNSA. This CDR3 has 15 residues. In DNA form, the CDR3 reads TGTGCCAGCAGCTTAGATCATCTAGGGGGGAATGAGCAGTTCTTC. Translating it yields CASSLDHLGGNEQFF.

CDR3 DNA sequence: TGCAGCGGGAAGCGGGGGACGAACACCGGGGAGCTGTTTTTT. Translation gives CSGKRGTNTGELFF. The rearrangement links TRBV29-1 to TRBJ2-2; TRBD2 matches 8 bases. The germline CDR1 and CDR2 sequences are SQVTM and ANQGSEA. This CDR3 spans 14 amino acids. Trimming removed 7 bases from V and 0 bases from J; junction bases left unmatched: 4.

The chain combines TRBV18 with TRBJ2-5; D may be TRBD2 (6 bases). The CDR3 totals 14 residues. Between the trimmed V and J ends, which lost 4 bases and 2 bases, there was a span of 11 bases. CDR1 KGHSH and CDR2 LQKENI come from the germline V gene. The CDR3 spells CASSRAGRQETQYF. The CDR3 DNA reads as TGTGCCAGCTCACGCGCCGGGAGACAAGAGACCCAGTACTTC.

J is TRBJ2-1 and V is TRBV4-2, with 7 bases lining up with TRBD2. Germline values: CDR1 LGHNA, CDR2 YNFKEQ. This CDR3 has 13 residues. V was clipped by 0 bases and J by 12 bases; unmatched bases: 5. The CDR3 loop is CASSQDGGERQFF. The CDR3 region has the DNA TGTGCCAGCAGCCAAGATGGGGGGGAGCGGCAGTTCTTC.

Note on this clone: An end of the junction does not agree with germline; a read error may underlie this. The same CDR3 can be traced to other DNA sequences in this sample. The rearrangement links TRBV27 to TRBJ2-5, with 8 nucleotides matching TRBD2. The CDR3 spans 15 residues. Germline lookup yields CDR1 MNHEY and CDR2 SMNVEV (reference sequence). CDR3 nucleotide sequence: TGCGCCAGCAGTTTATTCGGGACTAGGGGGGAGACCCAGTACTTC. It encodes CASSLFGTRGETQYF.

The V and J genes are TRBV2 and TRBJ2-5, with 13 bases aligning to TRBD2. Unmatched junction bases numbered 5, after V lost 6 bases and J lost 1 base. The V gene's germline CDR1 is SNHLY and CDR2 FYNNEI. The CDR3 is made up of 16 amino acids. CDR3 in amino acids: CASRRTSGSFQETQYF. The CDR3 DNA reads TGTGCCAGCAGGAGGACTAGCGGGAGTTTCCAAGAGACCCAGTACTTC.

V and J are TRBV6-1 and TRBJ2-2; TRBD2 aligns across 9 bases. Germline V gene lookup returns CDR1 MNHNS and CDR2 SASEGT. V lost 4 bases to trimming and J lost 0 bases; unmatched junction nucleotides: 3. This CDR3 is 16 amino acids long. CDR3 sequence (DNA): TGTGCCAGCAGTGGGGCTAGCGGGGCGAACACCGGGGAGCTGTTTTTT. Translating it yields CASSGASGANTGELFF.

This chain links TRBV19 with TRBJ1-1, with no clear D. V lost 3 bases, J lost 7 bases, and 12 bases lay in between. The CDR3 is 13 residues long. Germline V gives CDR1 LNHDA, CDR2 SQIVND (reference sequence). The CDR3 reads CASSIRRGNEAFF. CDR3 bases: TGTGCCAGTAGTATTCGCAGAGGAAATGAAGCTTTCTTT.

This rearrangement joins TRBV5-8 to TRBJ1-5; a weak D match, TRBD1 (6 bases). Trimming removed 5 bases at V and 1 base at J, with 16 bases between. The CDR3 length is 16 residues. Germline V gives CDR1 SGHTS, CDR2 YDEGEE. The CDR3 nucleotides are TGTGCCAGCAGTCCAGACAGGTCCTCCAGCAATCAGCCCCAGCATTTT. This encodes CASSPDRSSSNQPQHF. Full variable domain (rest looked up from reference TRBV5-8 and TRBJ1-5): EAGVTQSPTHLIKTRGQQATLRCSPISGHTSVYWYQQALGLGLQFLLWYDEGEERNRGNFPPRFSGRQFPNYSSELNVNALELEDSALYLCASSPDRSSSNQPQHFGDGTRLSIL.